Each of the 19 T cell receptor beta chains below was sequenced from the same sample in a study of blood T cells in healthy people across ages. Primed by a sample-barcoded 5' primer and a J-beta primer mix, a second PCR proceeded for about 6 to 12 cycles. MiXCR was run by TCRdb on the 5' RACE reads, yielding one entry per CDR3 protein. The sample records fewer than 2,000,000 distinct CDR3 sequences, more than 35% being singletons. The sequenced material came from blood. These receptors were collected from a human donor in good health.

To note about this clonotype: A junction boundary mismatches the germline segment, possibly from a read error. This chain joins TRBV6-1 and TRBJ1-5; D unclear. The CDR3 is 13 amino acids. Per germline, CDR1 MNHNS and CDR2 SASEGT. CDR3 nucleotides: TGTGCCAGCAGCGGAATGGTGTATCAGGCCCAGCATTTT. This translates into CASSGMVYQAQHF.

The gene calls are TRBV5-1 and TRBJ2-7, with 9 bases matching TRBD2. Germline values: CDR1 SGHRS, CDR2 YFSETQ. The CDR3 contains 16 residues. V was pared by 2 bases and J by 6 bases, with 12 bases of the junction left unmatched. In DNA form, the CDR3 reads TGCGCCAGCAGCTTCGGGGGTAGCGGGGGCCGTCTCGAGCAGTACTTC. Its protein product is CASSFGGSGGRLEQYF.

This clonotype was counted between two and nine times. The chain combines TRBV24-1 with TRBJ2-1; TRBD1 aligns across 7 bases. Germline V gene data show CDR1 as KGHDR and CDR2 as SFDVKD. The length of the CDR3 is 17 residues. V shed 0 bases, J shed 8 bases, and the junction held 12 bases outside the gene matches. The CDR3 region is CATSDLGSRGGADEQFF. CDR3 DNA: TGTGCCACCAGTGATTTGGGTTCCCGAGGGGGCGCGGATGAGCAGTTCTTC.

V is TRBV9 and J is TRBJ2-4; weak D call: TRBD1 (5 bases). The J call could be wrong; TRBJ2-5 is a better fit for the DNA end. This CDR3 has 14 amino acids. Germline V gives CDR1 SGDLS, CDR2 YYNGEE. CDR3 in DNA: TGTGCCAGCAGCACCCTTGTAGGGGTAGAGACCCAGTACTTC. It yields the protein CASSTLVGVETQYF.

About this clonotype itself: This may stem from a read error, because a much larger clone lies one nucleotide away. The CDR3 loop reads CASSYKTGGLGGKTDTQYF. The DNA for the CDR3 is TGTGCCAGCAGTTACAAAACGGGTGGTTTGGGGGGGAAGACAGATACGCAGTATTTT. The J gene is TRBJ2-3, the V gene TRBV6-5; the match to TRBD2 covers 7 bases. Trimming took 2 bases from V and 3 from J; bases not matched to a gene: 17. The CDR3 length is 19 residues. CDR1 and CDR2 from the germline V gene are MNHEY and SVGAGI.

The rearrangement joins TRBV27 to TRBJ2-7; D may correspond to TRBD1 or TRBD2 (5 bases each). The V end was cut by 8 bases, the J end by 2 bases, with 13 bases between. This CDR3 contains 13 residues. The V gene's germline CDR1 is MNHEY and CDR2 SMNVEV (reference sequence). CDR3 sequence (DNA): TGTGCCAGCGGGGGACCGACCACCTACGAGCAGTACTTC. As protein: CASGGPTTYEQYF.

This clonotype has just a few counts. The V and J genes are TRBV4-1 and TRBJ2-3, with 10 bases identical to TRBD2. The V gene end was trimmed by 3 bases and the J gene end by 8 bases; junction bases not matched to a gene: 11. The CDR3 consists of 16 residues. CDR1 is MGHRA, CDR2 YSYEKL, per germline. CDR3: CASSHSEGLADGTQYF. The DNA of the CDR3 is TGCGCCAGCAGCCACTCCGAAGGACTAGCGGATGGTACGCAGTATTTT.

In regard to this clonotype: One end of the junction does not line up with germline, which may come from a read error. The chain couples TRBV7-2 to TRBJ1-2, with D unresolved. The germline V gene encodes CDR1 SGHTA and CDR2 FQGNSA. The CDR3 spans 14 residues. CDR3 in DNA: TGTGCCAGCCGTTTGGGATCCGCACTCTATGGTTACACCTTC. Protein sequence: CASRLGSALYGYTF.

In its sample, this clonotype was seen a few times. The chain joins TRBV7-9 to TRBJ1-2; 9 positions agree with TRBD1. The V gene end was trimmed by 5 bases and the J gene end by 1 base; junction bases not matched to a gene: 11. Looked up from germline, CDR1 is SEHNR and CDR2 is FQNEAQ (reference sequence). The CDR3 consists of 17 residues. The CDR3 DNA follows: TGTGCCAGCAGCCGCGGAGACAGGGGGACTTATAACTATGGCTACACCTTC. It translates to CASSRGDRGTYNYGYTF.

The CDR3 DNA sequence: TGTGCCAGCAGCTTACGGGGCGCAGAGGAAGAAAAACTGTTTTTT. Protein sequence: CASSLRGAEEEKLFF. This chain links TRBV7-9 with TRBJ1-4, with TRBD1 as a possible D gene (5 bases). V dropped 2 bases and J dropped 8 bases, with 15 bases sitting between them. CDR1 SEHNR and CDR2 FQNEAQ come from the germline V gene (reference sequence). This CDR3 has 15 residues.

The V call is TRBV28, the J call TRBJ2-1; D is tentatively TRBD1 or TRBD2 (5 bases each). Germline CDR1 reads MDHEN; CDR2 reads SYDVKM. The CDR3 has 17 amino acids. Trimming took off 6 bases at V and 0 bases at J, with 18 bases between the two ends. CDR3 residues: CASSANMGESSYNEQFF. CDR3 in DNA: TGTGCCAGCAGCGCGAATATGGGGGAAAGCTCCTACAATGAGCAGTTCTTC.

This clonotype has a handful of counts. The V gene is TRBV7-2, the J gene TRBJ1-1; tentatively, D is TRBD1 (5 bases). This CDR3 has 14 amino acids. Looked up from germline, CDR1 is SGHTA and CDR2 is FQGNSA. V lost 4 bases and J lost 3, with 12 bases in between. The CDR3 DNA follows: TGTGCCAGCAGCTATGCCGGACATCACACTGAAGCTTTCTTT. Amino acids: CASSYAGHHTEAFF.

The chain joins TRBV7-2 to TRBJ2-1; possibly TRBD1 for D (7 bases). The germline V and J ends were trimmed by 5 bases and 6 bases, with 23 bases remaining between them. Germline V CDR1 and CDR2: SGHTA, FQGNSA. This CDR3 comprises 17 residues. The CDR3 nucleotides are TGTGCCAGCAGCCGTAGGTCACTTCCTCAGGGGGGCAATGAGCAGTTCTTC. It codes for CASSRRSLPQGGNEQFF.

A single count supports this clonotype. V gene TRBV4-3 combines with J gene TRBJ2-5; TRBD2 matches 11 bases. The germline CDR1 and CDR2 sequences are LGHNA and YSLEER. The V and J ends lost 2 bases and 4 bases, in that order; junction bases with no gene match: 3. The CDR3 spans 15 residues. The CDR3 spells CASSQLLAGGETQYF. CDR3 nucleotide sequence: TGCGCCAGCAGCCAATTGCTAGCGGGGGGAGAGACCCAGTACTTC.

The V and J genes are TRBV4-3 and TRBJ1-1, with 7 positions matching TRBD1. The CDR3 extends over 13 amino acids. Germline lookup yields CDR1 LGHNA and CDR2 YSLEER. The junction had 8 bases not matched to a gene; V was cut back by 1 base and J by 12 bases. CDR3 coding DNA: TGCGCCAGCAGCCAAGCGACAGGGAGGAGAACTTTCTTT. Translated: CASSQATGRRTFF.

The chain has TRBV12-3 or TRBV12-4 and TRBJ1-5; tentatively, D is TRBD1 (6 bases). The CDR3 has 14 amino acids. V was clipped by 8 bases and J by 7 bases, with 18 bases between them. CDR3 nucleotide sequence: TGTGCCAGCGCCCGCGGGGGCGTGGGCCAGCCCCAGCATTTT. This encodes CASARGGVGQPQHF.

This clonotype was counted ten times or more. The J gene is TRBJ2-1, the V gene TRBV29-1; 7 bases line up with TRBD1. Germline V CDR1 and CDR2: SQVTM, ANQGSEA. Trimming removed 3 bases from V and 2 bases from J; junction bases left unmatched: 4. The CDR3 is 14 residues long. For the CDR3, the DNA is TGCAGCGTTGAGAACAGGGGCACCTACAATGAGCAGTTCTTC. It encodes CSVENRGTYNEQFF.

In its sample, this clonotype was seen once. V usage is TRBV2 and J usage is TRBJ1-1; TRBD1 aligns across 8 bases. CDR1 is SNHLY, CDR2 FYNNEI, per germline. The CDR3 runs 16 residues. Unmatched junction bases numbered 9, after V lost 6 bases and J lost 0 bases. The CDR3 sequence is CASSWQGARLNTEAFF. The CDR3 coding sequence is TGTGCCAGCAGCTGGCAGGGGGCAAGACTGAACACTGAAGCTTTCTTT.

This rearrangement joins TRBV28 to TRBJ2-2, with TRBD2 matching over 9 bases. Germline CDR1 MDHEN, CDR2 SYDVKM. The CDR3 is 18 amino acids. The V segment lost 5 bases and the J segment 5 bases; nucleotides outside the gene matches: 15. The CDR3 DNA is TGTGCCAGCAGTCCCAATGATTGGCGGGGGGGCCTTACCGGGGAGCTGTTTTTT. It codes for CASSPNDWRGGLTGELFF.